The 32 T cell receptor beta chains below come from one sample, sequenced in a study of cytotoxic CD8 clonotypes in ibrutinib-treated CLL. The repertoire was sequenced with immunoSEQ multiplex PCR; TCRdb's copy has only in-frame clones and lacks some. Of approximately 84,000 clones listed, around 75% were seen once; the top ten hold 4.8%. The input for sequencing was PBMCs, taken after 12 months of ibrutinib treatment. The source of these receptors is a human donor with chronic lymphocytic leukemia.

The J gene is TRBJ2-5, the V gene TRBV14, with 9 positions matching TRBD1. In germline, CDR1 is SGHDN, CDR2 FVKESK. The ends lost 2 bases at V and 7 bases at J; junction bases unmatched: 2. CDR3 size: 13 residues. This CDR3 is CASSQRQGGTQYF. As DNA, the CDR3 is TGTGCCAGCAGCCAAAGACAGGGGGGGACCCAGTACTTC. Complete variable domain (other parts from reference TRBV14 and TRBJ2-5): EAGVTQFPSHSVIEKGQTVTLRCDPISGHDNLYWYRRVMGKEIKFLLHFVKESKQDESGMPNNRFLAERTGGTYSTLKVQPAELEDSGVYFCASSQRQGGTQYFGPGTRLLVL.

The rearrangement links TRBV28 to TRBJ1-2; D gene unclear. The CDR3 sequence is 14 residues long. V shed 2 bases and J shed 7 bases, with 14 bases lying between them. CDR1 is MDHEN and CDR2 is SYDVKM in the germline V gene. CDR3 bases: TGTGCCAGCAGTTTAGGGCAGAACACGGGTGGCTACACCTTC. This codes for CASSLGQNTGGYTF.

The chain is built from TRBV7-2 and TRBJ2-7; no clear D gene. Trimming removed 0 bases from V and 7 bases from J, with 10 bases in between. The CDR3 length is 13 residues. CDR1 and CDR2 from the germline V gene are SGHTA and FQGNSA. The CDR3 DNA reads TGTGCCAGCAGCTTAGCTCTGTTGCGGGAGCAGTACTTC. This sequence encodes CASSLALLREQYF.

The CDR3 loop is CASSARGGRDGYTF. The CDR3 DNA reads as TGTGCCAGCAGCGCCCGTGGGGGTCGGGATGGCTACACCTTC. The chain has TRBV9 and TRBJ1-2; D perhaps matches TRBD1 (5 bases). CDR1 is SGDLS, CDR2 YYNGEE, per germline. CDR3 length: 14 residues. Trimming took 3 bases from V and 6 from J, leaving 15 bases between them.

The V and J genes are TRBV7-2 and TRBJ2-1, with D tentatively TRBD1 (6 bases). The CDR3 runs 14 residues. CDR1 and CDR2 from the germline V gene are SGHTA and FQGNSA. V lost 1 base to trimming and J lost 7 bases, with 11 bases between them. In DNA, the CDR3 is TGTGCCAGCAGCTTAGTCGGGACACAGAATGAGCAGTTCTTC. Translating gives CASSLVGTQNEQFF.

The chain is built from TRBV7-6 and TRBJ1-4; tentatively, D is TRBD1 (6 bases). The CDR3 has 14 residues. The ends were cut back, 1 base at V and 8 bases at J, with 11 bases in the middle. Germline V CDR1 and CDR2: SGHVS, FNYEAQ. CDR3 DNA sequence: TGTGCCAGCAGCTTAGGGGGCAGGGGCGAAAAACTGTTTTTT. It is translated as CASSLGGRGEKLFF.

This clone has just a few counts. The chain couples TRBV5-8 to TRBJ2-1; D uncertain. Germline V gene sequence: CDR1 SGHTS, CDR2 YDEGEE. The CDR3 sequence is 15 residues long. Between the trimmed V and J ends, which lost 1 base and 0 bases, there was a span of 8 bases. CDR3 loop: CASSLTAYSYNEQFF. The CDR3 region has the DNA TGTGCCAGCAGCTTGACCGCATACTCCTACAATGAGCAGTTCTTC.

V is TRBV28 and J is TRBJ1-5, with a tentative D call TRBD1 (6 bases). The CDR3 contains 15 residues. The V end lost 6 bases, the J end lost 3 bases, and 15 bases lay between the germline ends. Germline values: CDR1 MDHEN, CDR2 SYDVKM. The chain's CDR3 is CASSPTGGLNQPQHF. The CDR3 nucleotides are TGTGCCAGCAGCCCCACCGGGGGCCTCAATCAGCCCCAGCATTTT.

Concerning this clone itself: The same CDR3 arises from other DNA sequences in this sample as well. The rearrangement uses TRBV18 and TRBJ1-1; D might be TRBD1 (6 bases). Germline V gene lookup returns CDR1 KGHSH and CDR2 LQKENI. V gave up 3 bases and J gave up 1 base, with 6 bases separating them. The CDR3 contains 13 residues. The DNA of the CDR3 is TGTGCCAGCTCACCGGGACAGAACACTGAAGCTTTCTTT. Translation: CASSPGQNTEAFF. Full variable domain (remainder filled in from reference TRBV18 and TRBJ1-1): NAGVMQNPRHLVRRRGQEARLRCSPMKGHSHVYWYRQLPEEGLKFMVYLQKENIIDESGMPKERFSAEFPKEGPSILRIQQVVRGDSAAYFCASSPGQNTEAFFGQGTRLTVV.

This chain's CDR3 is CARTRGSGDTQYF. The CDR3 DNA sequence: TGTGCCCGGACCCGGGGTTCAGGAGATACGCAGTATTTT. The gene calls are TRBV30 and TRBJ2-3; the D gene is possibly TRBD2 (5 bases). V dropped 8 bases and J dropped 5 bases, with 17 bases sitting between them. CDR1 and CDR2 from the germline V gene are GTSNPN and SVGIG (reference sequence). The CDR3 has 13 residues.

V usage is TRBV5-1 and J usage is TRBJ2-3; D may be TRBD1 (6 bases). V lost 4 bases and J lost 0, with 12 bases in between. Germline V gene lookup returns CDR1 SGHRS and CDR2 YFSETQ. The CDR3 sequence is 15 residues long. CDR3 amino acids: CASSPRDISTDTQYF. For the CDR3, the DNA is TGCGCCAGCAGCCCCCGGGACATAAGCACAGATACGCAGTATTTT.

This rearrangement joins TRBV18 to TRBJ2-7, with 8 nucleotides matching TRBD2. CDR1 and CDR2 (germline): KGHSH, LQKENI. CDR3 length: 15 amino acids. Unmatched junction bases numbered 7, after V lost 3 bases and J lost 3 bases. Here the CDR3 reads CASSPGTRELYEQYF. CDR3 DNA: TGTGCCAGCTCACCCGGGACTAGGGAACTCTACGAGCAGTACTTC.

The gene calls are TRBV6-6 and TRBJ2-7, with 8 bases aligning to TRBD2. Trimming cost V 2 bases and J 0 bases; bases outside gene matches: 6. The CDR3 extends over 16 amino acids. Germline V gives CDR1 MNHNY, CDR2 SVGAGI (reference sequence). CDR3 nucleotides: TGTGCCAGCAGTTACACCCTCAGCGGGGGCTCCTACGAGCAGTACTTC. Its translation: CASSYTLSGGSYEQYF.

The V gene is TRBV7-3, the J gene TRBJ1-1, with a weak D call TRBD1 (5 bases). The V gene lost 2 bases and the J gene lost 4 bases, with 11 bases spanning the gap. The CDR3 consists of 14 residues. CDR1 and CDR2 (germline): SGHTA, FQGTGA. The CDR3 region is CASSLGAGLTEAFF. CDR3 DNA: TGTGCCAGCAGCTTAGGGGCAGGGCTCACTGAAGCTTTCTTT.

The CDR3 region is CSVEGLAGETQYF. In DNA form, the CDR3 reads TGCAGCGTTGAAGGCCTAGCCGGAGAGACCCAGTACTTC. The chain joins TRBV29-1 to TRBJ2-5; a possible D gene is TRBD2 (5 bases). V dropped 1 base and J dropped 4 bases, with 10 bases sitting between them. This CDR3 spans 13 amino acids. Germline assignment: CDR1 SQVTM and CDR2 ANQGSEA.

The chain uses TRBV4-3 and TRBJ1-2; TRBD1 aligns across 8 bases. Germline V gene data show CDR1 as LGHNA and CDR2 as YSLEER. The CDR3 length is 14 residues. V shed 0 bases, J shed 3 bases, and the junction held 0 bases outside the gene matches. In DNA, the CDR3 is TGCGCCAGCAGCCAAGAGACAGGGGACTATGGCTACACCTTC. Translating gives CASSQETGDYGYTF.

V usage is TRBV19 and J usage is TRBJ2-2, with D perhaps given as TRBD1 or TRBD2 (6 bases each). V lost 4 bases and J lost 0, with 12 bases in between. The CDR3 totals 16 residues. Germline loops: CDR1 LNHDA, CDR2 SQIVND (reference sequence). The DNA of the CDR3 is TGTGCCAGTAGTAGGGGGGCCGGGCCGAACACCGGGGAGCTGTTTTTT. Translated, it gives CASSRGAGPNTGELFF.

This chain joins TRBV7-9 and TRBJ2-5; D ambiguous. Germline lookup yields CDR1 SEHNR and CDR2 FQNEAQ (reference sequence). The CDR3 has 12 amino acids. Trimming pared 2 bases from V and 4 bases from J, leaving 5 bases between. This CDR3 is CASSLLGETQYF. In nucleotides, the CDR3 is TGTGCCAGCAGCTTATTGGGAGAGACCCAGTACTTC.

This clone was recorded a few times. As DNA, the CDR3 is TGTGCCAGTAGTATCGGGACCCCCAGGGTCCCTAGGCCATTCTTT. Amino acid sequence: CASSIGTPRVPRPFF. The chain links TRBV19 to TRBJ1-1, with D tentatively TRBD1 (5 bases). V was shortened by 3 bases and J by 14 bases, with 25 bases between the two germline ends. The CDR3 runs 15 residues. In germline, CDR1 is LNHDA, CDR2 SQIVND (reference sequence).

The V and J genes are TRBV5-1 and TRBJ1-2; D remains ambiguous. V lost 4 bases and J lost 5, with 6 bases in between. CDR1 is SGHRS, CDR2 YFSETQ, per germline. This CDR3 comprises 11 residues. The CDR3 DNA reads TGCGCCAGCAGCGCGTATTATGGCTACACCTTC. Encoded protein: CASSAYYGYTF.

The rearrangement joins TRBV5-8 to TRBJ2-2, with D perhaps being TRBD1 or TRBD2 (6 bases each). V was cut by 0 bases and J by 13 bases, with 13 bases left in between. The CDR3 sequence is 13 residues long. Germline CDR1 SGHTS, CDR2 YDEGEE. The CDR3 DNA reads as TGTGCCAGCAGCTTGGACGGGGGCGCGGGGCTGTTTTTT. Protein product: CASSLDGGAGLFF. Full variable domain (missing parts from reference TRBV5-8 and TRBJ2-2): EAGVTQSPTHLIKTRGQQATLRCSPISGHTSVYWYQQALGLGLQFLLWYDEGEERNRGNFPPRFSGRQFPNYSSELNVNALELEDSALYLCASSLDGGAGLFFGEGSRLTVL.

The chain couples TRBV19 to TRBJ2-7; 9 bases align to TRBD1. Germline assignment: CDR1 LNHDA and CDR2 SQIVND (reference sequence). This CDR3 has 13 residues. V gave up 5 bases and J gave up 4 bases; unmatched junction bases: 3. CDR3 sequence: CASSPTGGYEQYF. Here the CDR3 DNA reads TGTGCCAGTAGTCCGACAGGGGGATACGAGCAGTACTTC.

A few counts support this clone. The chain couples TRBV7-2 to TRBJ1-1, with D maybe TRBD1 (6 bases). V was pared by 1 base and J by 0 bases, with 15 bases between. The CDR3 extends over 17 amino acids. The germline CDR1 and CDR2 sequences are SGHTA and FQGNSA. CDR3 sequence: CASSLGVGAGLNTEAFF. In nucleotides, the CDR3 is TGTGCCAGCAGCTTAGGTGTGGGGGCAGGGTTGAACACTGAAGCTTTCTTT.

CDR3 DNA: TGTGCCAGCAGCCAGCGCGGGACAACGAACACCGGGGAGCTGTTTTTT. It specifies CASSQRGTTNTGELFF. The chain recombines TRBV27 with TRBJ2-2; D tentatively fits TRBD1 or TRBD2 (6 bases each). The germline gives CDR1 MNHEY, CDR2 SMNVEV (reference sequence). CDR3 length: 16 residues. V was cut by 6 bases and J by 0 bases, with 14 bases left in between.

This rearrangement joins TRBV6-4 to TRBJ2-3; 9 bases are a match to TRBD2. V dropped 0 bases and J dropped 6; count of bases not matched to a gene: 4. Germline V gene data show CDR1 as MRHNA and CDR2 as SNTAGT. The CDR3 sequence is 15 residues long. The CDR3: CASSDSAGGSDTQYF. CDR3 nucleotides: TGTGCCAGCAGTGACTCTGCGGGGGGGTCGGATACGCAGTATTTT.

The rearrangement joins TRBV5-6 to TRBJ2-2, with D perhaps matching TRBD1 (6 bases). The CDR3 is 15 amino acids. Germline loops: CDR1 SGHDT, CDR2 YYEEEE. V lost 4 bases, J lost 0 bases, and 10 bases lay in between. CDR3 in DNA: TGTGCCAGCAGCCGGACAGCCGCGAACACCGGGGAGCTGTTTTTT. Translating it yields CASSRTAANTGELFF.

This clone appeared a few times. V is TRBV15 and J is TRBJ1-3; D unclear. The CDR3 spans 15 residues. CDR1 and CDR2 from the germline V gene are LNHNV and YYDKDF (reference sequence). V shed 2 bases and J shed 0 bases, with 8 bases lying between them. This CDR3 reads CATSRRRGSGNTIYF. CDR3 nucleotides: TGTGCCACCAGCAGACGGCGGGGCTCTGGAAACACCATATATTTT.

The V call is TRBV6-5, the J call TRBJ2-2; D possibly uses TRBD1 or TRBD2 (5 bases each). Trimming shortened V by 2 bases and J by 5 bases, and 12 bases separated the two germline ends. The CDR3 covers 15 residues. CDR1 and CDR2 from the germline V gene are MNHEY and SVGAGI. The CDR3 sequence: CASSYGGEWTGELFF. CDR3 nucleotide sequence: TGTGCCAGCAGTTACGGGGGAGAGTGGACCGGGGAGCTGTTTTTT.

The chain has TRBV7-3 and TRBJ2-1; D is tentatively TRBD1 or TRBD2 (5 bases each). CDR3 length: 15 amino acids. Per the germline V gene, CDR1 is SGHTA and CDR2 is FQGTGA. V was pared by 7 bases and J by 2 bases, with 15 bases between. The CDR3 reads CASTSGTYPYNEQFF. The CDR3 nucleotides read TGTGCCAGCACCTCGGGGACCTACCCCTACAATGAGCAGTTCTTC.

V gene TRBV7-3 combines with J gene TRBJ2-5; a weak D match, TRBD2 (6 bases). The CDR3 is 13 residues long. CDR1 and CDR2 from the germline V gene are SGHTA and FQGTGA. V lost 4 bases, J lost 3 bases, and 9 bases lay in between. The CDR3: CASSSGGEETQYF. CDR3 nucleotide sequence: TGTGCCAGCAGCTCCGGGGGAGAAGAGACCCAGTACTTC.

The chain has TRBV7-6 and TRBJ2-1, with 12 bases that match TRBD2. The germline V gene encodes CDR1 SGHVS and CDR2 FNYEAQ. V trimming: 5 bases; J trimming: 4 bases; junction bases outside the gene matches: 3. The CDR3 is made up of 15 amino acids. The CDR3 DNA reads as TGTGCCAGCAGCACCGGACTAGCGGGGTACAATGAGCAGTTCTTC. As protein: CASSTGLAGYNEQFF.

V and J are TRBV9 and TRBJ2-3, with TRBD2 identical over 7 bases. V gave up 0 bases and J gave up 4 bases; unmatched junction bases: 5. The CDR3 is 15 residues long. CDR1 is SGDLS, CDR2 YYNGEE, per germline. The CDR3 sequence: CASSVAGRGSDTQYF. DNA of the CDR3: TGTGCCAGCAGCGTAGCTGGGAGGGGCTCAGATACGCAGTATTTT.